The 9 T cell receptor beta chains reported below all come from one sample, sequenced in a study of blood T cell repertoires in COVID-19. The table came from immunoSEQ multiplex PCR; TCRdb's copy has only in-frame clones and leaves some out. Of about 130,000 clones listed, approximately 80% are singletons. The sample comprised peripheral blood. The receptors stem from a man between 65 and 85 years old with acute or convalescent COVID-19.

This rearrangement joins TRBV4-1 to TRBJ1-3; TRBD1 is a possible D gene (6 bases). Germline assignment: CDR1 MGHRA and CDR2 YSYEKL. The ends were cut back, 1 base at V and 4 bases at J, with 20 bases in the middle. This CDR3 is 18 amino acids long. The CDR3 nucleotides are TGCGCCAGCAGCCAAGTGGGTTACGTCGACAGGCCAGGAAACACCATATATTTT. It translates to CASSQVGYVDRPGNTIYF.

This chain connects TRBV3-1 (or the pseudogene TRBV3-2) to TRBJ1-1; TRBD1 matches 8 bases. This CDR3 contains 14 residues. The germline CDR1 and CDR2 sequences are LGHDT and YNNKEL (reference sequence). V trimming: 4 bases; J trimming: 3 bases; junction bases outside the gene matches: 4. CDR3 sequence: CASSRTGIDTEAFF. CDR3 DNA: TGTGCCAGCAGCCGGACAGGGATCGACACTGAAGCTTTCTTT.

The chain recombines TRBV4-1 with TRBJ1-1; D is perhaps TRBD1 (5 bases). Germline assignment: CDR1 MGHRA and CDR2 YSYEKL. The CDR3 has 15 residues. Trimming pared 1 base from V and 4 bases from J, leaving 13 bases between. CDR3 loop: CASSQGWVGGTEAFF. Written as DNA, the CDR3 is TGCGCCAGCAGCCAAGGATGGGTCGGGGGCACTGAAGCTTTCTTT.

V and J are TRBV6-5 and TRBJ1-2, with 9 bases aligning to TRBD1. The CDR3 is 13 residues long. The V gene end was trimmed by 6 bases and the J gene end by 4 bases; junction bases not matched to a gene: 3. Germline values: CDR1 MNHEY, CDR2 SVGAGI. CDR3: CASRGDRVYGYTF. In DNA form, the CDR3 reads TGTGCCAGCAGGGGGGACAGGGTCTATGGCTACACCTTC.

The chain recombines TRBV14 with TRBJ2-3, with no clear D. Trimming removed 1 base from V and 4 bases from J, with 12 bases in between. This CDR3 contains 15 residues. Germline CDR1 SGHDN, CDR2 FVKESK. The chain's CDR3 is CASSQGSPQADTQYF. The CDR3 nucleotides are TGTGCCAGCAGCCAAGGTTCCCCCCAGGCAGATACGCAGTATTTT.

V usage is TRBV7-6 and J usage is TRBJ2-3; tentative D call: TRBD1 (5 bases). There are 14 residues in the CDR3. V was clipped by 5 bases and J by 0 bases, with 9 bases between them. The germline CDR1 and CDR2 sequences are SGHVS and FNYEAQ. As DNA, the CDR3 is TGTGCCAGCAGCGGGGCAGCTAGCACAGATACGCAGTATTTT. The encoded protein is CASSGAASTDTQYF.

The chain joins TRBV15 to TRBJ1-3; D is possibly TRBD1 (6 bases). Trimming removed 2 bases from V and 0 bases from J, with 11 bases in between. The V gene's germline CDR1 is LNHNV and CDR2 YYDKDF (reference sequence). There are 16 residues in the CDR3. CDR3 in amino acids: CATSRHPQGSGNTIYF. In nucleotides, the CDR3 is TGTGCCACCAGCAGACATCCACAGGGCTCTGGAAACACCATATATTTT.

The V call is TRBV7-9, the J call TRBJ1-2; TRBD1 matches at 10 bases. The CDR3 is 15 amino acids. Germline V gene lookup returns CDR1 SEHNR and CDR2 FQNEAQ (reference sequence). With 1 base clipped from V and 2 bases from J, the junction kept 1 base outside the gene matches. The chain's CDR3 is CASSLEDRGNYGYTF. In nucleotides, the CDR3 is TGTGCCAGCAGCTTAGAGGACAGGGGGAACTATGGCTACACCTTC. Full variable domain (missing parts from reference TRBV7-9 and TRBJ1-2): DTGVSQNPRHKITKRGQNVTFRCDPISEHNRLYWYRQTLGQGPEFLTYFQNEAQLEKSRLLSDRFSAERPKGSFSTLEIQRTEQGDSAMYLCASSLEDRGNYGYTFGSGTRLTVV.

This clone has a single count. The chain joins TRBV6-5 to TRBJ2-7, with D possibly matching TRBD2 (5 bases). The CDR3 spans 15 residues. Trimming took 0 bases from V and 2 from J, leaving 11 bases between them. Germline V gene lookup returns CDR1 MNHEY and CDR2 SVGAGI. The CDR3, as DNA: TGTGCCAGCAGTTACTCAGTATGGGGAGCCTACGAGCAGTACTTC. Amino acid sequence: CASSYSVWGAYEQYF.